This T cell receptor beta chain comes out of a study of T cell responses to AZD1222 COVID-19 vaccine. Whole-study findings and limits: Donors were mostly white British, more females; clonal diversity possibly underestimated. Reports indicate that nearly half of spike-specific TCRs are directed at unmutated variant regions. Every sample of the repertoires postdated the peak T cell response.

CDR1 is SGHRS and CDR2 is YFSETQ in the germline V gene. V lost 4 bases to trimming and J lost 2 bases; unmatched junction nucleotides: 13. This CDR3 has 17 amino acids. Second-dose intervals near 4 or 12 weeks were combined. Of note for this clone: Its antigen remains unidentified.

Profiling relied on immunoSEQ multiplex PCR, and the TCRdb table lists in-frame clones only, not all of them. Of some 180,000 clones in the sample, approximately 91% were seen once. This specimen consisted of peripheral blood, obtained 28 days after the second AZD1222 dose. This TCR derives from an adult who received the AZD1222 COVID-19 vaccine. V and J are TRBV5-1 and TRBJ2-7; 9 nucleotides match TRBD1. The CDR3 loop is CASSPLNRGQGAYEQYF. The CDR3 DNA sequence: TGCGCCAGCAGCCCCCTGAATCGGGGACAGGGTGCCTACGAGCAGTACTTC.